Each of the 29 T cell receptor beta chains below was sequenced from the same sample in a study of technical replicates of blood from several donors. Only in-frame clones appear in the TCRdb table, and some are missing; sequencing was by immunoSEQ multiplex PCR. The sample records about 85,000 clones, approximately 94% being singletons. Sequencing input: T cells isolated from PBMCs. Receptors originate from a human donor in good health.

The chain uses TRBV6-1 and TRBJ2-7; a possible D gene is TRBD2 (6 bases). The germline V and J ends were trimmed by 4 bases and 7 bases, with 11 bases remaining between them. Germline CDR1 and CDR2: MNHNS and SASEGT. The length of the CDR3 is 12 residues. The CDR3 DNA follows: TGTGCCAGCAGTGGGGACTTCTTGGAGCAGTACTTC. Translation gives CASSGDFLEQYF.

The chain has TRBV7-9 and TRBJ1-1; D is unclear. CDR3 size: 15 residues. Germline assignment: CDR1 SEHNR and CDR2 FQNEAQ (reference sequence). V was shortened by 1 base and J by 0 bases, with 9 bases between the two germline ends. The DNA of the CDR3 is TGTGCCAGCAGCTTAGATCACACGATGAACACTGAAGCTTTCTTT. Translating it yields CASSLDHTMNTEAFF.

The J gene is TRBJ2-7, the V gene TRBV9; TRBD1 is a possible D gene (6 bases). V was cut by 0 bases and J by 6 bases, with 10 bases left in between. CDR1 and CDR2 from the germline V gene are SGDLS and YYNGEE. The CDR3 runs to 13 residues. CDR3 DNA sequence: TGTGCCAGCAGCGTAGGGGACAACTCCGAGCAGTACTTC. Its translation is CASSVGDNSEQYF.

The V and J genes are TRBV6-1 and TRBJ1-5; 8 bases map to TRBD1. The CDR3 length is 16 residues. V shed 4 bases and J 1 base; nucleotides not matched to a gene: 6. Germline V gives CDR1 MNHNS, CDR2 SASEGT. The CDR3 here is CASSASQGASNQPQHF. CDR3 in DNA: TGTGCCAGCAGTGCCTCTCAGGGGGCCAGCAATCAGCCCCAGCATTTT.

This chain uses TRBV19 with TRBJ2-6, with D possibly matching TRBD2 (7 bases). This CDR3 has 16 amino acids. V dropped 5 bases and J dropped 0 bases, with 11 bases sitting between them. Germline CDR1 reads LNHDA; CDR2 reads SQIVND (reference sequence). Here the CDR3 DNA reads TGTGCCAGTAGTCGGGGGGCACACTCTGGGGCCAACGTCCTGACTTTC. Its protein is CASSRGAHSGANVLTF.

This chain connects TRBV29-1 to TRBJ2-3, with 12 positions matching TRBD2. The germline gives CDR1 SQVTM, CDR2 ANQGSEA. CDR3 length: 14 amino acids. V lost 7 bases to trimming and J lost 3 bases; unmatched junction nucleotides: 5. Here the CDR3 reads CSATTSGRTDTQYF. CDR3 nucleotides: TGCAGCGCGACGACTAGCGGGAGAACAGATACGCAGTATTTT.

The chain recombines TRBV19 with TRBJ1-5; D is undetermined. The CDR3 totals 14 residues. V shed 5 bases and J shed 7 bases, with 15 bases lying between them. The germline V gene has CDR1 LNHDA and CDR2 SQIVND (reference sequence). CDR3 residues: CASSPPFENQPQHF. CDR3 bases: TGTGCCAGTAGTCCCCCGTTTGAGAACCAGCCCCAGCATTTT.

Concerning this clone itself: Germline is not matched at one junction end, which may reflect a read error. The V and J genes are TRBV7-7 and TRBJ2-1, with D maybe TRBD2 (5 bases). Germline V gene sequence: CDR1 SSHAT, CDR2 FNYEAQ (reference sequence). The CDR3 has 13 amino acids. As DNA, the CDR3 is TGTGCTAGCAGCTTAGACCGGGATGGTGAGCAGTTCTTC. This translates into CASSLDRDGEQFF.

The chain has TRBV2 and TRBJ1-2; the match to TRBD1 covers 11 bases. The CDR3 consists of 15 residues. Germline assignment: CDR1 SNHLY and CDR2 FYNNEI. The junction had 8 bases not matched to a gene; V was cut back by 6 bases and J by 5 bases. The CDR3 sequence is CASSLTGTGGYGYTF. CDR3 coding DNA: TGTGCCAGCAGCCTAACTGGGACAGGGGGATATGGCTACACCTTC.

The rearrangement uses TRBV13 and TRBJ1-4; TRBD1 is a possible D gene (6 bases). The CDR3 consists of 18 residues. Germline V lookup: CDR1 PRHDT, CDR2 FYEKMQ (reference sequence). Deletions cut 5 bases from V and 0 bases from J, with 19 bases between. CDR3 sequence (DNA): TGTGCCAGCAGCCCAATTACCGACAGGAAGCCAACTAATGAAAAACTGTTTTTT. This codes for CASSPITDRKPTNEKLFF.

This clone was observed once. The chain links TRBV13 to TRBJ2-2; possibly TRBD1 for D (6 bases). The germline V gene has CDR1 PRHDT and CDR2 FYEKMQ (reference sequence). The CDR3 is 14 amino acids. Trimming left V 3 bases short and J 5 bases short, with 10 bases between. CDR3 nucleotides: TGTGCCAGCAGCTTGGGTGACAGGACCGGGGAGCTGTTTTTT. Protein: CASSLGDRTGELFF.

V and J are TRBV6-5 and TRBJ2-1, with a weak D call TRBD2 (7 bases). CDR1 is MNHEY, CDR2 SVGAGI, per germline. This CDR3 has 14 residues. The V gene lost 6 bases and the J gene lost 4 bases, with 13 bases spanning the gap. DNA of the CDR3: TGTGCCAGCAGCTTTGGGGGGGCGTACAATGAGCAGTTCTTC. This sequence encodes CASSFGGAYNEQFF.

This chain links TRBV2 with TRBJ2-5; tentatively, D is TRBD1 (5 bases). Germline V lookup: CDR1 SNHLY, CDR2 FYNNEI. The CDR3 extends over 12 amino acids. V shed 7 bases and J shed 1 base, with 7 bases lying between them. This chain's CDR3 is CASTQGQETQYF. In nucleotides, the CDR3 is TGTGCCAGCACCCAGGGCCAAGAGACCCAGTACTTC.

The table lists this clone with a few counts. The rearrangement links TRBV7-9 to TRBJ2-1, with 13 nucleotides matching TRBD2. Trimming cost V 4 bases and J 9 bases; bases outside gene matches: 3. Germline assignment: CDR1 SEHNR and CDR2 FQNEAQ (reference sequence). This CDR3 is built from 14 residues. CDR3 in DNA: TGTGCCAGCAGCTCAGGACTAGCGGGAGTTGAGCAGTTCTTC. Translated: CASSSGLAGVEQFF. The full variable domain, with the rest looked up from reference TRBV7-9 and TRBJ2-1, is DTGVSQNPRHKITKRGQNVTFRCDPISEHNRLYWYRQTLGQGPEFLTYFQNEAQLEKSRLLSDRFSAERPKGSFSTLEIQRTEQGDSAMYLCASSSGLAGVEQFFGPGTRLTVL.

This chain links TRBV5-4 with TRBJ2-7; 8 bases are shared with TRBD1. Germline CDR1 and CDR2: SGHNT and YYREEE (reference sequence). The CDR3 is 13 residues long. Trimming took 4 bases from V and 5 from J; bases not matched to a gene: 5. This CDR3 is CASSPTGENEQYF. CDR3 nucleotides: TGTGCCAGCAGCCCGACAGGGGAAAACGAGCAGTACTTC. The full variable domain, in which reference TRBV5-4 and TRBJ2-7 provide the parts outside the CDR3, is ETGVTQSPTHLIKTRGQQVTLRCSSQSGHNTVSWYQQALGQGPQFIFQYYREEENGRGNFPPRFSGLQFPNYSSELNVNALELDDSALYLCASSPTGENEQYFGPGTRLTVT.

The chain links TRBV19 to TRBJ1-5; 7 nucleotides match TRBD1. There are 15 residues in the CDR3. From germline, CDR1 is LNHDA and CDR2 SQIVND (reference sequence). J was trimmed by 6 bases and V by 4 bases; bases with no gene match: 9. The CDR3, as DNA: TGTGCCAGTAGTACCGACAGGGCTGGAGGTCAGCCCCAGCATTTT. Amino acids: CASSTDRAGGQPQHF.

The chain carries TRBV5-1 and TRBJ2-7; possibly TRBD2 for D (7 bases). The germline V gene has CDR1 SGHRS and CDR2 YFSETQ. This CDR3 has 16 residues. Trimming pared 4 bases from V and 3 bases from J, leaving 20 bases between. CDR3 coding DNA: TGCGCCAGCAGCCCGAGGGGGGACCGGGGGGACTACGAGCAGTACTTC. Protein: CASSPRGDRGDYEQYF.

The CDR3 loop is CASSLGGGLSDIQYF. CDR3 coding DNA: TGTGCCAGCAGCTTAGGGGGGGGGCTGTCAGACATTCAGTACTTC. The genes are TRBV9 and TRBJ2-4; possibly TRBD2 for D (7 bases). This CDR3 has 15 residues. Germline V lookup: CDR1 SGDLS, CDR2 YYNGEE. The V gene lost 4 bases and the J gene lost 8 bases, with 19 bases spanning the gap. The variable domain in full, completed from reference TRBV9 and TRBJ2-4, reads DSGVTQTPKHLITATGQRVTLRCSPRSGDLSVYWYQQSLDQGLQFLIQYYNGEERAKGNILERFSAQQFPDLHSELNLSSLELGDSALYFCASSLGGGLSDIQYFGAGTRLSVL.

V is TRBV27 and J is TRBJ2-3; 9 bases are shared with TRBD2. Germline CDR1 MNHEY, CDR2 SMNVEV (reference sequence). Trimming at V came to 3 bases and at J to 0 bases, leaving 4 bases not matched to a gene. CDR3 size: 16 residues. CDR3 DNA: TGTGCCAGCAGTTTCGGCGGGAGGGCCAGCACAGATACGCAGTATTTT. This gives the protein CASSFGGRASTDTQYF.

The CDR3: CASSLLGAGGGSYNEQFF. The CDR3 DNA is TGTGCCAGCAGTTTACTTGGTGCGGGAGGGGGGTCCTACAATGAGCAGTTCTTC. The chain combines TRBV28 with TRBJ2-1, with TRBD2 identical over 9 bases. The germline V gene encodes CDR1 MDHEN and CDR2 SYDVKM. This CDR3 has 18 amino acids. Losses at the gene ends were 2 bases for V and 1 base for J; bases not matched to a gene: 9.

The chain couples TRBV19 to TRBJ2-3, with 10 bases that match TRBD2. CDR3 length: 16 residues. The junction had 11 bases not matched to a gene; V was cut back by 5 bases and J by 6 bases. The germline V gene has CDR1 LNHDA and CDR2 SQIVND (reference sequence). The CDR3 DNA reads TGTGCCAGTAGTTTTACTAGCGGGGTCCCCTGGGATACGCAGTATTTT. It translates to CASSFTSGVPWDTQYF.

This rearrangement joins TRBV19 to TRBJ1-5; 8 nucleotides line up with TRBD1. The CDR3 has 14 amino acids. Germline V gene data show CDR1 as LNHDA and CDR2 as SQIVND (reference sequence). V shed 4 bases, J shed 4 bases, and the junction held 3 bases outside the gene matches. The chain's CDR3 is CASSSRGRNQPQHF. CDR3 sequence (DNA): TGTGCCAGTAGTAGCAGGGGGCGAAATCAGCCCCAGCATTTT.

The chain uses TRBV30 and TRBJ1-4, with 8 positions matching TRBD1. The germline CDR1 and CDR2 sequences are GTSNPN and SVGIG (reference sequence). The V gene end was trimmed by 4 bases and the J gene end by 8 bases; junction bases not matched to a gene: 15. This CDR3 comprises 16 residues. This CDR3 reads CAWTPLDRVIQEKLFF. The CDR3 DNA sequence: TGTGCCTGGACCCCCTTGGACAGGGTTATACAAGAAAAACTGTTTTTT.

This sequence joins TRBV6-5 and TRBJ2-5; 8 bases align to TRBD1. The germline CDR1 and CDR2 sequences are MNHEY and SVGAGI. Trimming cost V 6 bases and J 2 bases; bases outside gene matches: 5. The CDR3 loop spans 14 amino acids. The CDR3 nucleotides read TGTGCCAGCAGGGGACAGGCGCTTCAAGAGACCCAGTACTTC. Residues: CASRGQALQETQYF.

The rearrangement uses TRBV28 and TRBJ1-1; unclear D gene. The CDR3 contains 13 residues. Trimming removed 1 base at V and 1 base at J, with 4 bases between. Germline V CDR1 and CDR2: MDHEN, SYDVKM. CDR3 amino acids: CASSLYGNTEAFF. CDR3 sequence (DNA): TGTGCCAGCAGTTTATACGGGAACACTGAAGCTTTCTTT.

This chain connects TRBV30 to TRBJ2-1; 7 nucleotides match TRBD2. J lost 6 bases, V lost 0 bases, and 5 bases had no gene match. The germline CDR1 and CDR2 sequences are GTSNPN and SVGIG (reference sequence). The CDR3 is 14 amino acids. This CDR3 is CAWSVHGRANEQFF. CDR3 nucleotides: TGTGCCTGGAGTGTACATGGGAGGGCCAATGAGCAGTTCTTC.

The genes are TRBV2 and TRBJ2-5; unclear D gene. CDR1 and CDR2 (germline): SNHLY, FYNNEI. The CDR3 contains 15 residues. V lost 7 bases, J lost 1 base, and 16 bases lay in between. The CDR3 reads CASILSRHPQETQYF. The CDR3 coding sequence is TGTGCCAGCATTTTATCCAGACACCCCCAAGAGACCCAGTACTTC.

The chain uses TRBV4-1 and TRBJ2-3; 10 bases fit TRBD1. The CDR3 has 15 amino acids. V was clipped by 5 bases and J by 0 bases; unmatched bases: 2. CDR1 MGHRA and CDR2 YSYEKL come from the germline V gene. The CDR3 bases are TGCGCCAGCAGCAGGGGACAGGGGAGCACAGATACGCAGTATTTT. As protein: CASSRGQGSTDTQYF.

CDR3 bases: TGTGCCAGCAGCCAAGATTATTCAGGTTACAAAGAGACCCAGTACTTC. Amino acid sequence: CASSQDYSGYKETQYF. The chain combines TRBV14 with TRBJ2-5, with no clear D. The V gene lost 0 bases and the J gene lost 3 bases, with 14 bases spanning the gap. This CDR3 region has 16 residues. CDR1 is SGHDN and CDR2 is FVKESK in the germline V gene.